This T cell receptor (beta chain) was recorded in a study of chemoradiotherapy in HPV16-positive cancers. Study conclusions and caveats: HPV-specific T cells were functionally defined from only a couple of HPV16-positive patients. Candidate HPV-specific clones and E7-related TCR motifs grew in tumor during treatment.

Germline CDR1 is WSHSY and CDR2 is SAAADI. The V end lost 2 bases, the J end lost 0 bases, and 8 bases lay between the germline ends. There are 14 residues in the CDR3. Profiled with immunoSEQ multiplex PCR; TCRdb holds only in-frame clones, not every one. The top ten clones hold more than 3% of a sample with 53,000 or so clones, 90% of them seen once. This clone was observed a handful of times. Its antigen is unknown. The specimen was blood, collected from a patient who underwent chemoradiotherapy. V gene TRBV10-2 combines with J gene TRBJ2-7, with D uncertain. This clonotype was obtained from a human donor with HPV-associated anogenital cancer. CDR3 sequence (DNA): TGCGCCAGCAGTGAGACCAGGAGCTCCTACGAGCAGTACTTC. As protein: CASSETRSSYEQYF.